The 28 T cell receptor beta chains presented below share a single source sample, sequenced in a study of blood T cell repertoires in COVID-19. Measured with immunoSEQ multiplex PCR; TCRdb has only the in-frame clones, and not every one. Found here are 200,000 to 300,000 clones, 92% of them singletons; the top ten hold more than 0.8%. The sequenced sample consisted of peripheral blood. These receptor sequences come from a man aged 30-40 years with COVID-19, enrolled during active disease.

This chain uses TRBV19 with TRBJ1-5; 7 positions match TRBD1. Germline V lookup: CDR1 LNHDA, CDR2 SQIVND (reference sequence). Losses at the gene ends were 5 bases for V and 1 base for J; bases not matched to a gene: 5. The CDR3 has 15 residues. CDR3 DNA: TGTGCCAGTAGTGTACAGGGGACCAGCAATCAGCCCCAGCATTTT. Amino acids: CASSVQGTSNQPQHF.

This clone has more than one count but fewer than ten. The chain employs TRBV4-1 and TRBJ1-2, with 9 bases matching TRBD1. CDR1 and CDR2 from the germline V gene are MGHRA and YSYEKL. CDR3 size: 14 residues. V lost 5 bases and J lost 4; bases outside the gene matches: 5. Here the CDR3 DNA reads TGCGCCAGCAGCTCACAGGGGGCACTCTATGGCTACACCTTC. Translating it yields CASSSQGALYGYTF.

This rearrangement joins TRBV6-5 to TRBJ1-5; a weak D match, TRBD1 (6 bases). This CDR3 is built from 14 residues. The V end lost 8 bases, the J end lost 2 bases, and 13 bases lay between the germline ends. CDR1 is MNHEY, CDR2 SVGAGI, per germline. The CDR3 sequence is CASGVDRGNQPQHF. Written as DNA, the CDR3 is TGTGCCAGCGGCGTGGACAGAGGCAATCAGCCCCAGCATTTT.

The rearrangement uses TRBV3-1 (or the pseudogene TRBV3-2) and TRBJ1-2; D possibly corresponds to TRBD1 (5 bases). Trimming took 1 base from V and 6 from J, leaving 15 bases between them. The CDR3 contains 15 residues. The V gene's germline CDR1 is LGHDT and CDR2 YNNKEL (reference sequence). CDR3 region: CASSQVSQGVDGYTF. CDR3 in DNA: TGTGCCAGCAGCCAAGTAAGTCAGGGTGTGGATGGCTACACCTTC.

The chain links TRBV6-1 to TRBJ1-2; D possibly corresponds to TRBD1 (5 bases). The CDR3 runs 12 residues. The V end lost 2 bases, the J end lost 6 bases, and 7 bases lay between the germline ends. Per germline, CDR1 MNHNS and CDR2 SASEGT. CDR3 coding DNA: TGTGCCAGCAGTGAACGGGGGGATGGCTACACCTTC. Amino acid sequence: CASSERGDGYTF.

There are a few counts of this clone. The chain links TRBV18 to TRBJ2-2; 9 bases are a match to TRBD1. The CDR3 runs 15 residues. The V segment lost 8 bases and the J segment 0 bases; nucleotides outside the gene matches: 4. Germline lookup yields CDR1 KGHSH and CDR2 LQKENI. The CDR3 DNA reads TGTGCCAGCGTCGGGACAGGGACGAACACCGGGGAGCTGTTTTTT. It specifies CASVGTGTNTGELFF.

The rearrangement uses TRBV12-3 or TRBV12-4 and TRBJ2-1; TRBD2 agrees at 7 bases. The CDR3 totals 13 residues. Losses at the gene ends were 1 base for V and 7 bases for J; bases not matched to a gene: 1. CDR3 bases: TGTGCCAGCAGTTTAGGGGGGGGAAATGAGCAGTTCTTC. This codes for CASSLGGGNEQFF.

The chain links TRBV6-1 to TRBJ1-5, with 7 bases matching TRBD1. CDR1 is MNHNS and CDR2 is SASEGT in the germline V gene. After removal of 4 bases from V and 0 bases from J, the junction contained 9 bases not matched to a gene. This CDR3 comprises 17 residues. CDR3 DNA: TGTGCCAGCAGTGGCAGGGGGGAGACTTATAGCAATCAGCCCCAGCATTTT. Protein sequence: CASSGRGETYSNQPQHF.

This clone has at least ten counts. V usage is TRBV7-7 and J usage is TRBJ2-2, with 8 bases fitting TRBD1. The CDR3 sequence is 16 residues long. The ends lost 5 bases at V and 4 bases at J; junction bases unmatched: 9. The V gene's germline CDR1 is SSHAT and CDR2 FNYEAQ (reference sequence). CDR3 protein: CASSPEDRVGTGELFF. The DNA for the CDR3 is TGTGCCAGCAGCCCCGAGGACAGGGTGGGCACCGGGGAGCTGTTTTTT.

This clone was recorded only once. An end of the junction does not agree with germline; a read error may underlie this. The V and J genes are TRBV6-5 and TRBJ1-5, with D perhaps TRBD1 (6 bases). In germline, CDR1 is MNHEY, CDR2 SVGAGI. The CDR3 runs to 14 residues. CDR3 amino acids: CASSDSGGNQPQHF. CDR3 sequence (DNA): TGTGCCAGCAGTGACTCAGGGGGCAATCAGCCCCAGCATTTT.

CDR3 region: CASSSRDYNEQFF. The CDR3, as DNA: TGTGCCAGCAGCTCCCGGGACTACAATGAGCAGTTCTTC. The rearrangement links TRBV3-1 (or the pseudogene TRBV3-2) to TRBJ2-1, with a weak D call TRBD2 (5 bases). Germline values: CDR1 LGHDT, CDR2 YNNKEL (reference sequence). This CDR3 region has 13 residues. V was trimmed by 5 bases and J by 3 bases, leaving 8 bases between them.

The CDR3 reads CASSLVSGGGEKLFF. The CDR3 nucleotides are TGTGCCAGCAGCTTAGTTTCGGGGGGCGGCGAAAAACTGTTTTTT. The chain combines TRBV7-9 with TRBJ1-4; D is perhaps TRBD1 (6 bases). The CDR3 runs 15 residues. Looked up from germline, CDR1 is SEHNR and CDR2 is FQNEAQ (reference sequence). With 1 base removed from V and 8 bases from J, the gap between germline ends came to 14 bases.

The chain combines TRBV10-3 with TRBJ2-1, with TRBD2 as a possible D gene (5 bases). From germline, CDR1 is ENHRY and CDR2 SYGVKD. With 6 bases removed from V and 8 bases from J, the gap between germline ends came to 17 bases. The CDR3 length is 14 residues. The DNA for the CDR3 is TGTGCCATCAGGCCAATTAGCCTGAGGGATGAGCAGTTCTTC. Its protein is CAIRPISLRDEQFF.

The chain has TRBV4-1 and TRBJ2-5; 12 bases map to TRBD2. The CDR3 has 15 residues. Germline V gene data show CDR1 as MGHRA and CDR2 as YSYEKL. Losses at the gene ends were 4 bases for V and 2 bases for J; bases not matched to a gene: 2. The CDR3 DNA reads TGCGCCAGCAGCCTAGGACTAGCGGGGCAAGAGACCCAGTACTTC. Protein product: CASSLGLAGQETQYF.

The chain carries TRBV4-1 and TRBJ1-2; no clear D. CDR1 and CDR2 from the germline V gene are MGHRA and YSYEKL. There are 16 residues in the CDR3. Trimming cost V 4 bases and J 6 bases, with 21 bases left between them. CDR3 sequence reads: CASSPGRLGPGDGYTF. DNA of the CDR3: TGCGCCAGCAGCCCCGGAAGGTTAGGGCCCGGGGATGGCTACACCTTC.

J is TRBJ1-2 and V is TRBV30; D might be TRBD1 (5 bases). V was cut by 3 bases and J by 9 bases, with 14 bases left in between. The CDR3 is made up of 12 amino acids. CDR1 and CDR2 (germline): GTSNPN, SVGIG (reference sequence). The CDR3 is CAWRGRGESYTF. The CDR3 nucleotides read TGTGCCTGGAGGGGCCGGGGGGAGAGCTACACCTTC.

The chain carries TRBV2 and TRBJ1-2; D is possibly TRBD1 (6 bases). Deletions cut 7 bases from V and 6 bases from J, with 15 bases between. Germline values: CDR1 SNHLY, CDR2 FYNNEI. The CDR3 length is 13 residues. In DNA form, the CDR3 reads TGTGCCAGCAAAGACGGGGGGGCCCATGGCTACACCTTC. Protein product: CASKDGGAHGYTF.

The chain combines TRBV5-1 with TRBJ1-3; 12 bases map to TRBD1. This CDR3 is built from 16 residues. J gave up 2 bases and V 4 bases, and 4 bases lay outside the gene matches. Germline V lookup: CDR1 SGHRS, CDR2 YFSETQ. The CDR3 DNA sequence: TGCGCCAGCAGCCCGGGACAGGGGGCGGCTGGAAACACCATATATTTT. It specifies CASSPGQGAAGNTIYF.

J is TRBJ1-3 and V is TRBV2; D gene uncertain. This CDR3 region has 13 residues. Germline assignment: CDR1 SNHLY and CDR2 FYNNEI. The V end lost 7 bases, the J end lost 2 bases, and 9 bases lay between the germline ends. As DNA, the CDR3 is TGTGCCAGCACCGACACCGCTGGAAACACCATATATTTT. Protein sequence: CASTDTAGNTIYF.

V and J are TRBV29-1 and TRBJ1-2; D perhaps matches TRBD1 (5 bases). This CDR3 spans 15 amino acids. V dropped 6 bases and J dropped 0 bases, with 17 bases sitting between them. Germline-derived CDR1 and CDR2 are SQVTM and ANQGSEA. In DNA, the CDR3 is TGCAGCGTCCCCCCTCAGGGAACTCCTAACTATGGCTACACCTTC. Translation: CSVPPQGTPNYGYTF.

This clone was found once. This rearrangement joins TRBV30 to TRBJ1-1; the D gene is possibly TRBD1 (5 bases). The germline V gene encodes CDR1 GTSNPN and CDR2 SVGIG (reference sequence). This CDR3 contains 12 residues. Trimming shortened V by 3 bases and J by 8 bases, and 13 bases separated the two germline ends. CDR3 amino acids: CAWRGSAGEAFF. The CDR3 nucleotides read TGTGCCTGGAGGGGATCGGCAGGGGAAGCTTTCTTT.

The chain uses TRBV12-5 and TRBJ2-7; D uncertain. The CDR3 spans 11 residues. Germline values: CDR1 LGHNT, CDR2 FRNRAP. Trimming left V 2 bases short and J 7 bases short, with 6 bases between. The CDR3 nucleotides read TGTGCTAGTGGTTTGAGTCGGGAGCAGTACTTC. It encodes CASGLSREQYF.

This clone was seen just once. The V call is TRBV11-2, the J call TRBJ2-4, with 12 positions matching TRBD2. With V trimmed by 0 bases and J by 5 bases, 5 bases remained unmatched. Germline V CDR1 and CDR2: SGHAT, FQNNGV. There are 17 residues in the CDR3. CDR3 sequence reads: CASSLELAGGPENIQYF. Written as DNA, the CDR3 is TGTGCCAGCAGCTTAGAGCTAGCGGGGGGGCCGGAAAACATTCAGTACTTC.

The V and J genes are TRBV7-9 and TRBJ1-6; 7 nucleotides match TRBD1. The CDR3 is 13 amino acids. J was trimmed by 11 bases and V by 7 bases; bases with no gene match: 8. From germline, CDR1 is SEHNR and CDR2 FQNEAQ (reference sequence). The CDR3 DNA reads as TGTGCCAGCAAATCTGAGGGGGCGACACCCCTCCACTTT. It translates to CASKSEGATPLHF.

This clone was seen just once. The chain recombines TRBV10-2 with TRBJ1-5; 9 bases fit TRBD1. CDR1 WSHSY and CDR2 SAAADI come from the germline V gene. The CDR3 is made up of 14 amino acids. The junction had 4 bases not matched to a gene; V was cut back by 5 bases and J by 5 bases. Here the CDR3 DNA reads TGCGCCAGCAGTTGGGGACAGGGCGATCAGCCCCAGCATTTT. Translating it yields CASSWGQGDQPQHF.

The V gene is TRBV2, the J gene TRBJ2-6, with D unclear. The CDR3 is 13 amino acids. The ends were cut back, 6 bases at V and 1 base at J, with 4 bases in the middle. The V gene's germline CDR1 is SNHLY and CDR2 FYNNEI. The chain's CDR3 is CASSPSGANVLTF. In nucleotides, the CDR3 is TGTGCCAGCAGCCCATCTGGGGCCAACGTCCTGACTTTC.

The rearrangement uses TRBV10-3 and TRBJ1-5; a weak D match, TRBD1 (6 bases). This CDR3 region has 13 residues. V was cut by 7 bases and J by 7 bases, with 14 bases left in between. Per germline, CDR1 ENHRY and CDR2 SYGVKD. The CDR3 protein is CAITGGQDQPQHF. The CDR3 DNA sequence: TGTGCCATCACGGGGGGCCAGGACCAGCCCCAGCATTTT.

The V call is TRBV4-1, the J call TRBJ1-1; no reliable D call. Trimming left V 6 bases short and J 6 bases short, with 17 bases between. Looked up from germline, CDR1 is MGHRA and CDR2 is YSYEKL. The CDR3 extends over 14 amino acids. CDR3 residues: CASRRSGGLPEAFF. In DNA form, the CDR3 reads TGCGCCAGCAGGAGGAGTGGAGGTCTACCTGAAGCTTTCTTT.